The source of this TCR beta chain is a study of PD-1 blockade in classical Hodgkin lymphoma. Across the study: It was nivolumab at 3 mg/kg, given intravenously every 2 weeks, that patients received.

V lost 4 bases, J lost 2 bases, and 9 bases lay in between. Germline V gene data show CDR1 as SGHTA and CDR2 as FQGNSA. CDR3 size: 13 residues. Clones were read by immunoSEQ multiplex PCR, and TCRdb kept only the in-frame ones, dropping some. The sample has over 75,000 clones, 90% seen once. The time point was: cycle 4 day 1 (C4D1), after 5 to 7 weeks of nivolumab. No patient escaped relapse after autologous stem cell transplantation, and brentuximab vedotin exposure varied. The sequencing here drew on peripheral blood mononuclear cells (PBMCs), taken before the fourth cycle of nivolumab. The rearrangement links TRBV7-2 to TRBJ2-7; TRBD2 might be the D (6 bases). This sequence originates from a human donor with classical Hodgkin lymphoma. The CDR3 is CASSSGRTYEQYF. CDR3 sequence (DNA): TGTGCCAGCAGCTCGGGGAGGACCTACGAGCAGTACTTC.